This T cell receptor (beta chain) was identified in a study of neurological immune-mediated disorders. Findings of the study overall: There were no CDR3 amino acid sequences shared by expanded clones across subjects, a result suggesting private repertoires in all groups.

5'RACE generated cDNA with 10-nucleotide random UMIs. Via MiXCR, TCRdb re-called the 5' RACE reads, giving one row per CDR3 protein. The data hold 72,000 or so distinct CDR3 sequences, with roughly 18% observed a single time. CDR3 length equals 13 residues. From germline, CDR1 is DFQATT and CDR2 SNEGSKA (reference sequence). The junction had 4 bases not matched to a gene; V was cut back by 5 bases and J by 2 bases. This clonotype showed up many times. Its antigen is undetermined. Sequencing was done on a sample of PBMCs. This chain connects TRBV20-1 to TRBJ2-3; 7 bases agree with TRBD1. This TCR came from a woman aged 40 to 50 in good health. CDR3 amino acids: CSAGDRITDTQYF. The CDR3 DNA reads TGCAGTGCTGGGGACAGAATCACAGATACGCAGTATTTT.